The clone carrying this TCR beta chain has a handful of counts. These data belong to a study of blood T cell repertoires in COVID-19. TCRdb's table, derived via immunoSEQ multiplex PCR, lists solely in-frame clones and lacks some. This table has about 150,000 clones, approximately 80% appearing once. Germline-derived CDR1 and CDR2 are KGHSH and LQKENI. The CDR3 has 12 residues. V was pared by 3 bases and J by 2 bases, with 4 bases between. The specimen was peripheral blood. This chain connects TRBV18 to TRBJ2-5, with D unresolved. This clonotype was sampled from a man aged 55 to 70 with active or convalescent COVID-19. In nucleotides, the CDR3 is TGTGCCAGCTCACCCTCTCAAGAGACCCAGTACTTC. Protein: CASSPSQETQYF. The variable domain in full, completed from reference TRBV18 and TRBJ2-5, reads NAGVMQNPRHLVRRRGQEARLRCSPMKGHSHVYWYRQLPEEGLKFMVYLQKENIIDESGMPKERFSAEFPKEGPSILRIQQVVRGDSAAYFCASSPSQETQYFGPGTRLLVL.